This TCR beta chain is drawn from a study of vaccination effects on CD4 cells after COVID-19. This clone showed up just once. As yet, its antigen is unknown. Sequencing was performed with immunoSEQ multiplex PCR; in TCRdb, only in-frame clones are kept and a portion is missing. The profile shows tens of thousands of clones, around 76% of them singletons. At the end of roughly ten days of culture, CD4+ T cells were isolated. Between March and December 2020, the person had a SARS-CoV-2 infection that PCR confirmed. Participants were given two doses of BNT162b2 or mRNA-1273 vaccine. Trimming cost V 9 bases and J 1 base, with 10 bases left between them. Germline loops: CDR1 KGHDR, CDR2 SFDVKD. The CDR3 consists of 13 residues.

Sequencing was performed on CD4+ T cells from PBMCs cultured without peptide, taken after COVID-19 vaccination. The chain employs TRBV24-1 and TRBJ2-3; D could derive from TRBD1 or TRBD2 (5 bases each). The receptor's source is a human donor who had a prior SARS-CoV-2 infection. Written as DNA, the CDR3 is TGTGCCACCGGGGCGGAGGGCACAGATACGCAGTATTTT. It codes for CATGAEGTDTQYF.